The 13 T cell receptor beta chains below were found in one sample sequenced in a study of T-cell reconstitution after alpha-beta-depleted transplantation in children. The authors prepared the TCRbeta library with unique molecular identifiers. A single record per CDR3 protein comes from TCRdb applying MiXCR to the PCR reads. The table shows about 410,000 distinct CDR3 sequences, with approximately 20% occurring only once. The starting material was PBMCs from the stem cell graft donor, obtained from the stem cell graft. The source of these receptors is a human donor who donated a stem cell graft to a child with acute myeloid leukemia.

This chain joins TRBV12-3 or TRBV12-4 and TRBJ2-2, with D unclear. The germline V and J ends were trimmed by 2 bases and 1 base, with 5 bases remaining between them. CDR3 length: 14 amino acids. In DNA, the CDR3 is TGTGCCAGCAGTTTATTGGAGAACACCGGGGAGCTGTTTTTT. Amino acid sequence: CASSLLENTGELFF.

The J gene is TRBJ2-3, the V gene TRBV15, with unresolved D. The CDR3 contains 13 residues. CDR1 is LNHNV, CDR2 YYDKDF, per germline (reference sequence). V was trimmed by 5 bases and J by 2 bases, leaving 8 bases between them. CDR3 sequence: CATSGVSTDTQYF. The DNA for the CDR3 is TGTGCCACCAGCGGGGTTTCCACAGATACGCAGTATTTT.

This clonotype was detected only a few times. The chain combines TRBV20-1 with TRBJ1-4; tentatively, D is TRBD1 (6 bases). Germline V CDR1 and CDR2: DFQATT, SNEGSKA (reference sequence). The CDR3 spans 15 residues. The V end lost 0 bases, the J end lost 5 bases, and 13 bases lay between the germline ends. CDR3 DNA: TGCAGTGCTAGAGATGTGGGGGCTGAAAATGAAAAACTGTTTTTT. As protein: CSARDVGAENEKLFF.

The rearrangement joins TRBV5-5 to TRBJ1-5, with TRBD1 identical over 7 bases. Germline-derived CDR1 and CDR2 are SGHKS and YYEKEE (reference sequence). This CDR3 comprises 16 residues. V shed 0 bases and J 7 bases; nucleotides not matched to a gene: 10. CDR3 loop: CASSLGGQAIGQPQHF. The CDR3, as DNA: TGTGCCAGCAGCTTGGGAGGACAGGCGATCGGCCAGCCCCAGCATTTT.

This clonotype appeared a few times. The chain couples TRBV10-3 to TRBJ2-7; D unclear. Germline V lookup: CDR1 ENHRY, CDR2 SYGVKD. This CDR3 has 13 residues. The V and J ends lost 0 bases and 7 bases respectively, with 10 bases between them. CDR3 region: CAISESMVREQYF. CDR3 bases: TGTGCCATCAGTGAGTCGATGGTTAGAGAGCAGTACTTC.

The chain has TRBV10-2 and TRBJ2-5; D could derive from TRBD1 or TRBD2 (5 bases each). The CDR3 covers 15 residues. Germline CDR1 and CDR2: WSHSY and SAAADI. Trimming left V 3 bases short and J 14 bases short, with 25 bases between. The CDR3 DNA reads TGCGCCAGCAGTGAAGCTAAAGGGACGGCGGAACCCGCATACTTC. Translation gives CASSEAKGTAEPAYF.

This clonotype was counted only a few times. The chain carries TRBV10-3 and TRBJ2-7, with 7 nucleotides matching TRBD2. The CDR3 covers 17 residues. The ends lost 0 bases at V and 3 bases at J; junction bases unmatched: 11. Germline CDR1 ENHRY, CDR2 SYGVKD. CDR3 sequence: CAISESGGTGGNYEQYF. CDR3 nucleotide sequence: TGTGCCATCAGTGAGTCGGGCGGGACGGGGGGAAACTACGAGCAGTACTTC.

The rearrangement uses TRBV24-1 and TRBJ2-6; 10 nucleotides agree with TRBD2. Per the germline V gene, CDR1 is KGHDR and CDR2 is SFDVKD. V lost 3 bases to trimming and J lost 3 bases; unmatched junction nucleotides: 7. This CDR3 comprises 18 residues. The CDR3 DNA reads TGTGCCACCAGTGATCCCAGCGGGAGGGCCAGTGGGGCCAACGTCCTGACTTTC. It specifies CATSDPSGRASGANVLTF.

The chain combines TRBV7-9 with TRBJ2-2, with D possibly being TRBD1 or TRBD2 (5 bases each). V lost 2 bases and J lost 2, with 15 bases in between. The V gene's germline CDR1 is SEHNR and CDR2 FQNEAQ (reference sequence). This CDR3 spans 17 amino acids. This chain's CDR3 is CASSLFGAGANTGELFF. In DNA form, the CDR3 reads TGTGCCAGCAGCTTATTCGGGGCAGGAGCTAACACCGGGGAGCTGTTTTTT.

This clonotype has more than one count but fewer than ten. The chain employs TRBV20-1 and TRBJ2-7; 8 bases are shared with TRBD2. CDR3 length equals 15 residues. V shed 3 bases and J 3 bases; nucleotides not matched to a gene: 10. Germline V CDR1 and CDR2: DFQATT, SNEGSKA (reference sequence). Here the CDR3 reads CSARGGLAGLYEQYF. The CDR3 DNA sequence: TGCAGTGCTAGGGGAGGGCTAGCGGGCCTCTACGAGCAGTACTTC.

The CDR3 loop reads CASSLSATPQYF. CDR3 sequence (DNA): TGTGCCAGCAGTTTAAGCGCCACCCCGCAGTATTTT. The rearrangement links TRBV28 to TRBJ2-3; unclear D gene. The CDR3 extends over 12 amino acids. The V end was cut by 2 bases, the J end by 10 bases, with 10 bases between. CDR1 and CDR2 from the germline V gene are MDHEN and SYDVKM.

The rearrangement joins TRBV20-1 to TRBJ1-3; D is ambiguous. This CDR3 is built from 17 residues. Deletions cut 0 bases from V and 2 bases from J, with 17 bases between. Germline V CDR1 and CDR2: DFQATT, SNEGSKA (reference sequence). CDR3 in DNA: TGCAGTGCTAGAGATCTTTGGAATGGGTTGCCTGGAAACACCATATATTTT. Translation: CSARDLWNGLPGNTIYF.

The rearrangement uses TRBV12-3 or TRBV12-4 and TRBJ1-4; perhaps TRBD1 as D (6 bases). Between the trimmed V and J ends, which lost 6 bases and 8 bases, there was a span of 13 bases. CDR3 size: 13 residues. CDR3 sequence reads: CASSPSGVEKLFF. The CDR3 coding sequence is TGTGCCAGCAGCCCGTCAGGGGTCGAAAAACTGTTTTTT.